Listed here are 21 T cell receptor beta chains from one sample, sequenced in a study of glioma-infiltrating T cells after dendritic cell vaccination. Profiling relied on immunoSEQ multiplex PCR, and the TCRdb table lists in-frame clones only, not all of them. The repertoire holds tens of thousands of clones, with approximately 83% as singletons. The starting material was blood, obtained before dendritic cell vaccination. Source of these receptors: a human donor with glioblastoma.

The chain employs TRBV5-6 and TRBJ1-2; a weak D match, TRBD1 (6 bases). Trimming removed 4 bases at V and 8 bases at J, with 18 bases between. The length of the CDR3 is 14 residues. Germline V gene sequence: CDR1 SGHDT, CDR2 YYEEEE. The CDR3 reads CASSGGVQGGGYTF. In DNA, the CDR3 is TGTGCCAGCAGCGGGGGGGTACAGGGAGGAGGCTACACCTTC. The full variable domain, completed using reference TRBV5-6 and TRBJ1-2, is DAGVTQSPTHLIKTRGQQVTLRCSPKSGHDTVSWYQQALGQGPQFIFQYYEEEERQRGNFPDRFSGHQFPNYSSELNVNALLLGDSALYLCASSGGVQGGGYTFGSGTRLTVV.

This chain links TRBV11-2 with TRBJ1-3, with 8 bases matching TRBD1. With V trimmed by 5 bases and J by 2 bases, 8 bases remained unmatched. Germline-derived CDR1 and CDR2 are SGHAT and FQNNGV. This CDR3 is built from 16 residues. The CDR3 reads CASSEGQGVTGNTIYF. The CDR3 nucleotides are TGTGCCAGCAGCGAAGGACAGGGAGTCACTGGAAACACCATATATTTT.

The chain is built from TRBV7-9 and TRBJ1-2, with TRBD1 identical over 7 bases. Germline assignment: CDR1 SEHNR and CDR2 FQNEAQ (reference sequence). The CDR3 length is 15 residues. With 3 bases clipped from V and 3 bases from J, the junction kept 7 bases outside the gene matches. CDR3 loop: CASSLYQGVDYGYTF. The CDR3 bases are TGTGCCAGCAGCTTGTACCAGGGGGTGGACTATGGCTACACCTTC.

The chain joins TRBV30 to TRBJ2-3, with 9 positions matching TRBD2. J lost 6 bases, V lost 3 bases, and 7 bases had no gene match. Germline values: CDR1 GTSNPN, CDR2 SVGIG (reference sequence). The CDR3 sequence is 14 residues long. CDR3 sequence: CAWRSAGGLDTQYF. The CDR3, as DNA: TGTGCCTGGAGATCGGCGGGAGGGCTCGATACGCAGTATTTT.

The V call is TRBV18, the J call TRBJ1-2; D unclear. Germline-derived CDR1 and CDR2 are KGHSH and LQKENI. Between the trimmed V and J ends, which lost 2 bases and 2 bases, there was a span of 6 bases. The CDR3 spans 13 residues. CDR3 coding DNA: TGTGCCAGCTCACCAGGAGGAAACTATGGCTACACCTTC. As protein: CASSPGGNYGYTF.

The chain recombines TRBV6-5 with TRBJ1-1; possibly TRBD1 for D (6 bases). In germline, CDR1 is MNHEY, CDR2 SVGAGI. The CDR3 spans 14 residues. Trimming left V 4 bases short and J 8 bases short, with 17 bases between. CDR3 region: CASSWGRAQGEAFF. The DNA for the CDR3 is TGTGCCAGCAGTTGGGGTAGAGCTCAGGGGGAAGCTTTCTTT.

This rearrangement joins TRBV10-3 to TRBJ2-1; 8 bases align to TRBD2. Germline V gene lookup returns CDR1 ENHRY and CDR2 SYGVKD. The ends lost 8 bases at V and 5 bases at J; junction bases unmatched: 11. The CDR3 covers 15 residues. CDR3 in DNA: TGTGCCATCCGGCCCTACGGGGGGGCCGACAATGAGCAGTTCTTC. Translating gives CAIRPYGGADNEQFF.

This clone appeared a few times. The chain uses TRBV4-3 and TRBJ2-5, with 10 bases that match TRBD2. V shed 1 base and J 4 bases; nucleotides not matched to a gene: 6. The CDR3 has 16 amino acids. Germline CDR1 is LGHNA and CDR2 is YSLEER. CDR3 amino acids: CASSQGSGGGRETQYF. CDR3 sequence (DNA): TGCGCCAGCAGCCAAGGAAGCGGGGGGGGGCGAGAGACCCAGTACTTC.

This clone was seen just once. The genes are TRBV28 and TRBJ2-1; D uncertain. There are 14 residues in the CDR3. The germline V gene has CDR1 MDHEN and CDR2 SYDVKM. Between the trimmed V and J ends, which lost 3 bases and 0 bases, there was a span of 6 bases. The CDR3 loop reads CASSFRSSYNEQFF. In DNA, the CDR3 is TGTGCCAGCAGTTTCCGGAGCTCCTACAATGAGCAGTTCTTC. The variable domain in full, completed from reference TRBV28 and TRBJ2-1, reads DVKVTQSSRYLVKRTGEKVFLECVQDMDHENMFWYRQDPGLGLRLIYFSYDVKMKEKGDIPEGYSVSREKKERFSLILESASTNQTSMYLCASSFRSSYNEQFFGPGTRLTVL.

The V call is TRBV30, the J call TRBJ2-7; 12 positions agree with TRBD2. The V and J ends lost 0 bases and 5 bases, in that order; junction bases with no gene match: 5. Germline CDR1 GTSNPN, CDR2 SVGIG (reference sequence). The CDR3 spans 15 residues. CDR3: CAWSVRLAGADEQYF. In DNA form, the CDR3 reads TGTGCCTGGAGTGTACGACTAGCGGGAGCCGACGAGCAGTACTTC.

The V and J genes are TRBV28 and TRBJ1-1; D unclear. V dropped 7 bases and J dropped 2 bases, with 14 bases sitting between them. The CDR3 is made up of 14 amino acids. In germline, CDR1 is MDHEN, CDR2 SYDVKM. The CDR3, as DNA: TGTGCCAGCATCCCAGGCGCAGTTAACACTGAAGCTTTCTTT. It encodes CASIPGAVNTEAFF.

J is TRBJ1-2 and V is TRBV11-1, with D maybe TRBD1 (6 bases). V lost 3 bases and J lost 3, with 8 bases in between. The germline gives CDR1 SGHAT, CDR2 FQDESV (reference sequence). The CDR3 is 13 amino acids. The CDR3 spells CASSFGQYYGYTF. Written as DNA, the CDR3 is TGTGCCAGCAGCTTTGGACAGTACTATGGCTACACCTTC.

CDR3 nucleotide sequence: TGTGCCAGCAGCGAACCAATAGCGACGTCCTCCTACGAGCAGTACTTC. This translates into CASSEPIATSSYEQYF. V usage is TRBV11-3 and J usage is TRBJ2-7, with a weak D call TRBD2 (5 bases). V gave up 5 bases and J gave up 0 bases, with 17 bases separating them. Germline CDR1 is SGHNT and CDR2 is YENEEA. CDR3 size: 16 residues.

The CDR3 DNA follows: TGCGCCAGCAGTGGGTATTTACGTCGCAGCGGGGAGCTGTTTTTT. It specifies CASSGYLRRSGELFF. This chain connects TRBV10-2 to TRBJ2-2; no clear D gene. V dropped 4 bases and J dropped 7 bases, with 16 bases sitting between them. The germline V gene has CDR1 WSHSY and CDR2 SAAADI. The CDR3 runs 15 residues.

CDR3 DNA: TGTGCCAGCAGGGACAGGGGGATAACGGAAGCTTTCTTT. Amino acid sequence: CASRDRGITEAFF. This chain connects TRBV2 to TRBJ1-1, with 10 bases matching TRBD1. The CDR3 runs 13 residues. Germline CDR1 and CDR2: SNHLY and FYNNEI. V dropped 6 bases and J dropped 8; count of bases not matched to a gene: 6.

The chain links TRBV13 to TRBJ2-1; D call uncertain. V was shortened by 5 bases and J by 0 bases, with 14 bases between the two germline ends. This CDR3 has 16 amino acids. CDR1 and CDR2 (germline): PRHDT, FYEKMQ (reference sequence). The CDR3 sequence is CASSHSPRSSYNEQFF. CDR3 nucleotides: TGTGCCAGCAGCCATAGCCCACGATCCTCCTACAATGAGCAGTTCTTC.

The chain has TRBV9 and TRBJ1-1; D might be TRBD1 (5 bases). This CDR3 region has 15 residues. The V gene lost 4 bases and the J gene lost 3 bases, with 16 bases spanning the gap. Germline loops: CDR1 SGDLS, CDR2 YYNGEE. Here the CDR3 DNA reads TGTGCCAGCAGCACTACTGCAGCAGGGCACACTGAAGCTTTCTTT. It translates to CASSTTAAGHTEAFF.

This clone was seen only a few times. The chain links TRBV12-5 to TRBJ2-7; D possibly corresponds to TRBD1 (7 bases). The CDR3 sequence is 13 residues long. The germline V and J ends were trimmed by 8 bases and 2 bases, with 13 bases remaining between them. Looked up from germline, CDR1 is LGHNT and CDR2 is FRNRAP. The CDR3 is CASRRDSAYEQYF. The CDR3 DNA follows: TGTGCTAGTAGGCGGGACAGCGCCTACGAGCAGTACTTC.

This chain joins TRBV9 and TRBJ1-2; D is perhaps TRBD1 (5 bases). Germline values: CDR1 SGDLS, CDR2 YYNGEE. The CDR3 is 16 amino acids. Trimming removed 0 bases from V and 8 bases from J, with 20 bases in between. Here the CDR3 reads CASSVAPDTRREGYTF. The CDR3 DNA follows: TGTGCCAGCAGCGTAGCTCCGGACACCCGGCGTGAAGGCTACACCTTC.

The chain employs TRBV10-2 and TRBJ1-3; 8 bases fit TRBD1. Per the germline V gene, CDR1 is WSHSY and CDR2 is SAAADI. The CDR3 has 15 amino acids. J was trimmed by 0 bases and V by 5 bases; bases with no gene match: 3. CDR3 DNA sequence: TGCGCCAGCAGTTGGACAGGGCCCTCTGGAAACACCATATATTTT. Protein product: CASSWTGPSGNTIYF.

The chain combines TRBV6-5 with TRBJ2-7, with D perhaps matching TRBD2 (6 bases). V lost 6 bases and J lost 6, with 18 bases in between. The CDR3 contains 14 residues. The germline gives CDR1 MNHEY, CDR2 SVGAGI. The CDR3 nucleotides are TGTGCCAGCAGCGGCCGGGGGTCGGGGCGCGAGCAGTACTTC. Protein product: CASSGRGSGREQYF.